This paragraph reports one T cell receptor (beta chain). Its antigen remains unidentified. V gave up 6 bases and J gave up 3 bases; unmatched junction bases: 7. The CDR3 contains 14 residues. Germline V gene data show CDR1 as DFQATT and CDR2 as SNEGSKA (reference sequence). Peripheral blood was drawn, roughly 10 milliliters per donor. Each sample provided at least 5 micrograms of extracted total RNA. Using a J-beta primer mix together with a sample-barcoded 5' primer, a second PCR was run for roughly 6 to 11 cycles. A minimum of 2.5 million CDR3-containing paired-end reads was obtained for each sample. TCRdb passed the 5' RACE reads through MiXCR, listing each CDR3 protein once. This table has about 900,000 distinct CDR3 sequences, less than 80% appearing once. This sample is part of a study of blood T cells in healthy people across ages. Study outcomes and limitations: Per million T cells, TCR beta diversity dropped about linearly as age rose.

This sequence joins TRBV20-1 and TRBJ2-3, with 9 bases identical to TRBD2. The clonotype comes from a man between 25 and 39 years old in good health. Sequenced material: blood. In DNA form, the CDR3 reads TGCAGTGCCCTAAGCGGGAGGAAGACAGATACGCAGTATTTT. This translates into CSALSGRKTDTQYF.